The sequence of this T cell receptor (beta chain) was determined in a study of Tregs in tolerant kidney transplant recipients. Regarding this clone: What it binds is not known.

Method: immunoSEQ multiplex PCR; TCRdb's copy keeps in-frame clones and lacks some. This sample has under 14,000 clones, with under 95% found just once. Notes on the study in general: Few patients were studied, so findings need validation in larger groups.

The CDR3 runs to 15 residues. Trimming took 0 bases from V and 5 from J, leaving 13 bases between them. Germline V lookup: CDR1 LGHNA, CDR2 YNFKEQ. This TCR derives from a human patient who received a combined kidney and bone marrow transplant. The sample in question was Tregs from blood cultured with allogeneic cells, obtained before the transplant. This sequence joins TRBV4-2 and TRBJ1-2; D perhaps matches TRBD1 (5 bases). The CDR3 is CASSQEGVVWYGYTF. The CDR3 DNA follows: TGTGCCAGCAGCCAAGAAGGGGTGGTTTGGTATGGCTACACCTTC.